This record covers a single TCR beta chain. Its target is not known. The data were taken from a study of T cell responses to AZD1222 COVID-19 vaccine. General observations from the study: Across the whole spike, CD4 TCRs peaked at regions 160-218 and 743-854. Baseline seropositivity occurred in only a handful of AZD1222 recipients. Repertoires in all cases were sampled only once the peak T cell response had passed. Donors in the cohort were predominantly white British and more often female, and clonal diversity was possibly underestimated.

Some clones are missing from TCRdb's copy, which holds only in-frame ones; the method was immunoSEQ multiplex PCR. Here the sample spans some 120,000 clones, approximately 85% being singletons. Germline assignment: CDR1 MGHDK and CDR2 SYGVNS. CDR3 length: 16 residues. V was shortened by 4 bases and J by 4 bases, with 16 bases between the two germline ends. This clonotype was sampled from an adult in good health. This sequence joins TRBV25-1 and TRBJ1-4; D is unclear. This specimen was peripheral blood, taken on day 0 of MenACWY control vaccination. CDR3 DNA: TGTGCCAGCAGTGGAGACCCCAGCAGCCGTAATGAAAAACTGTTTTTT. The encoded protein is CASSGDPSSRNEKLFF. Full variable domain (outside the CDR3, taken from reference TRBV25-1 and TRBJ1-4): EADIYQTPRYLVIGTGKKITLECSQTMGHDKMYWYQQDPGMELHLIHYSYGVNSTEKGDLSSESTVSRIRTEHFPLTLESARPSHTSQYLCASSGDPSSRNEKLFFGSGTQLSVL.